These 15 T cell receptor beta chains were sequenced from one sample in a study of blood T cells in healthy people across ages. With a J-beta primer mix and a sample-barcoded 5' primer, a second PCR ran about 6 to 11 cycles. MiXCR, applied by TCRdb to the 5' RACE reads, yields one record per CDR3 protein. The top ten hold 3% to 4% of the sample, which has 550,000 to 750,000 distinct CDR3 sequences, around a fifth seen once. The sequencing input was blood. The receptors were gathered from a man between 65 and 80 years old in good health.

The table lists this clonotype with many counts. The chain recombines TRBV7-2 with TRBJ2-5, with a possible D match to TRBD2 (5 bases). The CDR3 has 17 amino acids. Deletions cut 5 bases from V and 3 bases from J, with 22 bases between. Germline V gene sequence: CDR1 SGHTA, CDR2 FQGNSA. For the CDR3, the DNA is TGTGCCAGCAGCCCCGGACTGGGATCACTTACTAAAGAGACCCAGTACTTC. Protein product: CASSPGLGSLTKETQYF.

In DNA, the CDR3 is TGTGCCAGCAGCCAAGGACCGGCCACTGAAGCTTTCTTT. It encodes CASSQGPATEAFF. This sequence joins TRBV3-1 and TRBJ1-1; no reliable D call. The CDR3 sequence is 13 residues long. Trimming took off 1 base at V and 4 bases at J, with 7 bases between the two ends. Germline values: CDR1 LGHDT, CDR2 YNNKEL (reference sequence).

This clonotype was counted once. The CDR3 loop reads CASSHTSGSDEQFF. CDR3 bases: TGTGCCAGCAGCCATACTAGCGGGAGCGATGAGCAGTTCTTC. This chain joins TRBV3-1 and TRBJ2-1, with 11 bases that match TRBD2. In germline, CDR1 is LGHDT, CDR2 YNNKEL (reference sequence). The CDR3 is 14 residues long. The trim removed 3 bases at V and 8 bases at J, leaving 3 bases unmatched.

CDR3 in amino acids: CASSLFRVSGANVLTF. The CDR3 nucleotides read TGTGCCAGCAGCTTATTTCGGGTCTCTGGGGCCAACGTCCTGACTTTC. The J gene is TRBJ2-6, the V gene TRBV7-3, with D uncertain. The CDR3 loop spans 16 amino acids. Trimming cost V 2 bases and J 0 bases, with 8 bases left between them. Germline lookup yields CDR1 SGHTA and CDR2 FQGTGA.

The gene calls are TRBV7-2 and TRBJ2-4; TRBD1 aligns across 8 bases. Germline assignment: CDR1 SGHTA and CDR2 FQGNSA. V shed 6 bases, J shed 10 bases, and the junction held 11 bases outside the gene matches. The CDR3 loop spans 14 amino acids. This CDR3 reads CASRPGQVIGIQYF. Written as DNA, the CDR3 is TGTGCCAGCAGACCGGGACAGGTGATAGGGATTCAGTACTTC.

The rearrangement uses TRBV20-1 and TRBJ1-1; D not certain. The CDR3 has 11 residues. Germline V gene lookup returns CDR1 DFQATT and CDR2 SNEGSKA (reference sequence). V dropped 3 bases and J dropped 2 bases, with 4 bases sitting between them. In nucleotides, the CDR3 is TGCAGTGCTAGCTCTAACACTGAAGCTTTCTTT. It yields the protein CSASSNTEAFF.

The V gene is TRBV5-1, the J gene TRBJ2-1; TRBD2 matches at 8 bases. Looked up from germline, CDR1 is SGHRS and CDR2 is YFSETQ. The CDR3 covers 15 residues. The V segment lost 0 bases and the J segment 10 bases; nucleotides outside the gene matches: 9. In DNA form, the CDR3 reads TGCGCCAGCAGCTTGGGTACTAGCGGTGTGAACGAGCAGTTCTTC. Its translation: CASSLGTSGVNEQFF.

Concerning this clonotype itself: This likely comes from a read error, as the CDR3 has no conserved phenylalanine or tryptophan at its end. The CDR3 sequence is CASSESWGQGRLAKETQYL. The CDR3 bases are TGTGCCAGCAGTGAATCGTGGGGACAGGGAAGGCTAGCGAAAGAGACCCAGTACCTC. The chain employs TRBV25-1 and TRBJ2-5; 9 bases are shared with TRBD1. Germline V gives CDR1 MGHDK, CDR2 SYGVNS. V shed 1 base, J shed 3 bases, and the junction held 15 bases outside the gene matches. The CDR3 consists of 19 residues.

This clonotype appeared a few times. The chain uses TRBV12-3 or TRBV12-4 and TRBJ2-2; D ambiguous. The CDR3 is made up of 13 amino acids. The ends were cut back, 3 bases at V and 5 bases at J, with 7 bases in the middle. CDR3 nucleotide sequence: TGTGCCAGCAGTTTTCAGTGGACCGGGGAGCTGTTTTTT. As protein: CASSFQWTGELFF.

DNA for the CDR3: TGTGCCAGCAGCTTTACCAGTTACACCGGGGAGCTGTTTTTT. Translating it yields CASSFTSYTGELFF. The chain is built from TRBV7-3 and TRBJ2-2; D gene unclear. Trimming cost V 3 bases and J 3 bases, with 8 bases left between them. Per germline, CDR1 SGHTA and CDR2 FQGTGA. The CDR3 runs 14 residues.

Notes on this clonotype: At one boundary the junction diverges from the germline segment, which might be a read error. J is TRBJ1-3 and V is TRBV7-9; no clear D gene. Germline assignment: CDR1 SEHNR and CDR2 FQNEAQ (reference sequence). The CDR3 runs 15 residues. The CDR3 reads CASRLGPLSGNTIYF. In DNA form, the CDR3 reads TGTGCCAGCAGATTAGGACCGCTCTCTGGAAACACCATATATTTT.

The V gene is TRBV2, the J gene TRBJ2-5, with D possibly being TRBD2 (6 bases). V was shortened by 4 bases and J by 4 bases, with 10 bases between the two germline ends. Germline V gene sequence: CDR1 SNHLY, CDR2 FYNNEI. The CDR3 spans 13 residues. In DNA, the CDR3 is TGTGCCAGCAGTGGGGACTGGGGAGAGACCCAGTACTTC. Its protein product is CASSGDWGETQYF.

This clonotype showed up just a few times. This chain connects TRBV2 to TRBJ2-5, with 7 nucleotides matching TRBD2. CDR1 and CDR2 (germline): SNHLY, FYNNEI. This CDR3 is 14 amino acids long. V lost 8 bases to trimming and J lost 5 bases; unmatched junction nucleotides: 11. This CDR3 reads CASGRTSEGETQYF. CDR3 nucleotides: TGTGCCAGCGGACGTACTAGCGAAGGGGAGACCCAGTACTTC.

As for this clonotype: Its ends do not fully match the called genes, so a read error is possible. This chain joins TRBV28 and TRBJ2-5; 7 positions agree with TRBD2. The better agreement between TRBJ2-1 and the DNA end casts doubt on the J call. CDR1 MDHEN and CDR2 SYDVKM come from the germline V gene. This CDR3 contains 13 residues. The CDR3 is CASSSGGGNVQFF. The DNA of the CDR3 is TGTGCCAGCAGCTCGGGAGGTGGCAATGTGCAGTTCTTC.

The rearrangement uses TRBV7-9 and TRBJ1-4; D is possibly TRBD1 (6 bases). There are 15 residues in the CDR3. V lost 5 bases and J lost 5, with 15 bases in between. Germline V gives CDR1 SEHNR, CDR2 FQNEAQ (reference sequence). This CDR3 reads CASSADQGRNEKLFF. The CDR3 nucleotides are TGTGCCAGCAGCGCAGACCAGGGGAGGAATGAAAAACTGTTTTTT.